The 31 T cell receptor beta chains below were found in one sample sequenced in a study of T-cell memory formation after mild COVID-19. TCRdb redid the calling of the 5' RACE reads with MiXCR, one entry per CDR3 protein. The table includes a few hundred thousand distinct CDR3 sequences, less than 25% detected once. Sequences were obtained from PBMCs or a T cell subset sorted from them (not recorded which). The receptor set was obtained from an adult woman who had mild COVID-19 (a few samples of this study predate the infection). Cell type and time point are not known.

This chain's CDR3 is CSAPRGKSLEQYF. The CDR3 DNA sequence: TGCAGTGCTCCCAGGGGCAAGTCACTCGAGCAGTACTTC. V and J are TRBV20-1 and TRBJ2-7, with D possibly TRBD1 on 6 matching bases. CDR1 and CDR2 (germline): DFQATT, SNEGSKA (reference sequence). The CDR3 length is 13 residues. Deletions cut 5 bases from V and 6 bases from J, with 17 bases between.

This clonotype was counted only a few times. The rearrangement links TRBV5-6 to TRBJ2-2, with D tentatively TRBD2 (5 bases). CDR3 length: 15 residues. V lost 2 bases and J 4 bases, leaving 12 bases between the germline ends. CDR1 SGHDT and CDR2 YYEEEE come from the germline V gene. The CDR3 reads CASSFAGSGTGELFF. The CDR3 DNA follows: TGTGCCAGCAGCTTCGCGGGCAGTGGCACCGGGGAGCTGTTTTTT.

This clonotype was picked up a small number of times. The DNA of the CDR3 is TGTGCCAGCGGCCCGACAGGGGCCCCCAATAGCGAAGCTTTCTTT. This translates into CASGPTGAPNSEAFF. The chain couples TRBV13 to TRBJ1-1, with TRBD1 matching 8 bases. The germline V gene encodes CDR1 PRHDT and CDR2 FYEKMQ (reference sequence). The CDR3 is 15 amino acids. J lost 8 bases, V lost 8 bases, and 16 bases had no gene match. Drawing the rest from reference TRBV13 and TRBJ1-1, the complete variable domain is AAGVIQSPRHLIKEKRETATLKCYPIPRHDTVYWYQQGPGQDPQFLISFYEKMQSDKGSIPDRFSAQQFSDYHSELNMSSLELGDSALYFCASGPTGAPNSEAFFGQGTRLTVV.

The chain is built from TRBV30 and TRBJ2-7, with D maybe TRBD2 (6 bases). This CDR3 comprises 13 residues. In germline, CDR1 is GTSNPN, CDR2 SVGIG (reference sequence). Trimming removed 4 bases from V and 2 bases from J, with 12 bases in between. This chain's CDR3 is CAWTPEGPYEQYF. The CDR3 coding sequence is TGTGCCTGGACCCCGGAGGGGCCCTACGAGCAGTACTTC.

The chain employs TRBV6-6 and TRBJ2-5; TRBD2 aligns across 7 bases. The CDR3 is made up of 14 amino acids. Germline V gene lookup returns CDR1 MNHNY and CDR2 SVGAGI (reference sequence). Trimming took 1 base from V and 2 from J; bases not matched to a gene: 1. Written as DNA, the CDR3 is TGTGCCAGCAGTTACTTCGGGGGGCAAGAGACCCAGTACTTC. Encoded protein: CASSYFGGQETQYF.

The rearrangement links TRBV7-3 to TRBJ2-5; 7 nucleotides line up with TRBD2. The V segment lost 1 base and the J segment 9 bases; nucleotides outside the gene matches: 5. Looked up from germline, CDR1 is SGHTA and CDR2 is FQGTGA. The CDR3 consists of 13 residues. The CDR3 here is CASSLKRDGPQYF. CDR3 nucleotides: TGTGCCAGCAGCTTAAAGCGGGACGGGCCCCAGTACTTC.

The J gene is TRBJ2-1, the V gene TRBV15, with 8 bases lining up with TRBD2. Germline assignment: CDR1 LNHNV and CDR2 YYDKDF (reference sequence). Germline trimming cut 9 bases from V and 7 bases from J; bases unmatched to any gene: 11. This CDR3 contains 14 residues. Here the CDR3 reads CATTTGTSLNEQFF. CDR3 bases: TGTGCCACGACCACCGGGACTAGTCTGAATGAGCAGTTCTTC.

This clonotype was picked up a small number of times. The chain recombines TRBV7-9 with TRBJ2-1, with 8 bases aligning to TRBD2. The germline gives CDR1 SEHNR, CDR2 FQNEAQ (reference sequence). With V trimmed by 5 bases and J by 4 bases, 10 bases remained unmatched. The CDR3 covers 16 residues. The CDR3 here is CASSPRLSGTYNEQFF. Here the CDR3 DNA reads TGTGCCAGCAGCCCACGGCTTAGCGGGACTTACAATGAGCAGTTCTTC.

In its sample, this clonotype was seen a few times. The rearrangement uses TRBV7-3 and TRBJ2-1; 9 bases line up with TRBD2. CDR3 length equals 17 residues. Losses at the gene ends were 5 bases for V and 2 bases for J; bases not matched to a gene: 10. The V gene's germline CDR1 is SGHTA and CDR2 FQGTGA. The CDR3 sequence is CASSPSPRGRAYNEQFF. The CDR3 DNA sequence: TGTGCCAGCAGCCCATCTCCCCGCGGGAGGGCCTACAATGAGCAGTTCTTC. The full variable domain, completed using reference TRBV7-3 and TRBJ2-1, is GAGVSQTPSNKVTEKGKYVELRCDPISGHTALYWYRQSLGQGPEFLIYFQGTGAADDSGLPNDRFFAVRPEGSVSTLKIQRTERGDSAVYLCASSPSPRGRAYNEQFFGPGTRLTVL.

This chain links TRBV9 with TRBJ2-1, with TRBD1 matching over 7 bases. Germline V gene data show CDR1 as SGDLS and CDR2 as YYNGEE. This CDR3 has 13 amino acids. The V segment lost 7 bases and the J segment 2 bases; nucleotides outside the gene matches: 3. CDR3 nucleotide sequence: TGTGCCAGCGGGGACAGCCCCTACAATGAGCAGTTCTTC. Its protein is CASGDSPYNEQFF. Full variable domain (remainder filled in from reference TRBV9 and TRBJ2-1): DSGVTQTPKHLITATGQRVTLRCSPRSGDLSVYWYQQSLDQGLQFLIQYYNGEERAKGNILERFSAQQFPDLHSELNLSSLELGDSALYFCASGDSPYNEQFFGPGTRLTVL.

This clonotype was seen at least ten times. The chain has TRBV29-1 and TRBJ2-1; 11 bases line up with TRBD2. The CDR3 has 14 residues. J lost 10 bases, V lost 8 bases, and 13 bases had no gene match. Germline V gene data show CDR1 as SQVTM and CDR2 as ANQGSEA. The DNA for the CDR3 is TGCAGCACCCTGGGTACTAGCGGGAGCAGGGAGCAGTTCTTC. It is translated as CSTLGTSGSREQFF.

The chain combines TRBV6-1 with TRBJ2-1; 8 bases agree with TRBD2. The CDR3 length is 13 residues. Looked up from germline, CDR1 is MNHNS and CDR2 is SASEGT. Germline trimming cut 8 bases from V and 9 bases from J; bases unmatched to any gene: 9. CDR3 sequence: CASGTRGVSEQFF. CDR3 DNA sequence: TGTGCCAGCGGTACGCGGGGGGTTTCTGAGCAGTTCTTC.

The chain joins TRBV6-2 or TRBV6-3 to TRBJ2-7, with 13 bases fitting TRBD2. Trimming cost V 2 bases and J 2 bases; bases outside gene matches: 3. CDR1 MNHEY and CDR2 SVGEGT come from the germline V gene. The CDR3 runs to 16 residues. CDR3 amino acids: CASSYRGTSGAYEQYF. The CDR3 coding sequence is TGTGCCAGCAGTTACCGAGGGACTAGCGGGGCCTACGAGCAGTACTTC.

The CDR3 loop is CASSRMGAQETQYF. Written as DNA, the CDR3 is TGTGCCAGCTCACGGATGGGAGCCCAAGAGACCCAGTACTTC. The rearrangement uses TRBV18 and TRBJ2-5, with a possible D match to TRBD2 (5 bases). CDR3 length: 14 residues. V was trimmed by 4 bases and J by 1 base, leaving 10 bases between them. CDR1 and CDR2 from the germline V gene are KGHSH and LQKENI.

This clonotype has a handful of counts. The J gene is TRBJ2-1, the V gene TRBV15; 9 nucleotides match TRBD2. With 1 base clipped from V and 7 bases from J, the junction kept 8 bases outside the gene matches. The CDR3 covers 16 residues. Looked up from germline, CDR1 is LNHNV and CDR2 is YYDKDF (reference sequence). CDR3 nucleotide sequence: TGTGCCACCAGCAGAGGATCTGGACTAGCGAATAATGAGCAGTTCTTC. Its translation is CATSRGSGLANNEQFF.

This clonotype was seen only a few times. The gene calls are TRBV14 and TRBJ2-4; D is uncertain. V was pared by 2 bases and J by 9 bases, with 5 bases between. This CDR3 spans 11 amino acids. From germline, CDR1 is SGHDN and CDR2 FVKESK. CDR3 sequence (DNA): TGTGCCAGCAGCCAATTCGGCATTCAGTACTTC. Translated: CASSQFGIQYF. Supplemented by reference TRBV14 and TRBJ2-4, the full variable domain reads EAGVTQFPSHSVIEKGQTVTLRCDPISGHDNLYWYRRVMGKEIKFLLHFVKESKQDESGMPNNRFLAERTGGTYSTLKVQPAELEDSGVYFCASSQFGIQYFGAGTRLSVL.

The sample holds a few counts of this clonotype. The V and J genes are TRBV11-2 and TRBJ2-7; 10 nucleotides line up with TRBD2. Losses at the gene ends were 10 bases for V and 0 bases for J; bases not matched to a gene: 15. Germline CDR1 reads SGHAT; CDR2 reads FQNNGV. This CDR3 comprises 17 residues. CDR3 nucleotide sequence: TGTGCCACCCAAGTCGGGCTAGCGGGGGACCTCTCCTACGAGCAGTACTTC. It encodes CATQVGLAGDLSYEQYF.

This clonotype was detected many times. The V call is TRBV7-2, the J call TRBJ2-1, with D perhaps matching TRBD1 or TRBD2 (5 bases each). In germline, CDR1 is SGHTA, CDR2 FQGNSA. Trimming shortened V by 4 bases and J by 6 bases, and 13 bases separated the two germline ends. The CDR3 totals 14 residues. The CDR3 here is CASSSGPSGNEQFF. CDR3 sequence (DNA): TGTGCCAGCAGCTCGGGACCTTCGGGCAATGAGCAGTTCTTC.

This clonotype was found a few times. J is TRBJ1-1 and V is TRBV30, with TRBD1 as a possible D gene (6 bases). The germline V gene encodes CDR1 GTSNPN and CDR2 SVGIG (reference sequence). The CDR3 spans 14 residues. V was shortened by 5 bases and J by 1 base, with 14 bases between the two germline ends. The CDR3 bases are TGTGCCTGGGAGGAGGGACACACGAACACTGAAGCTTTCTTT. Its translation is CAWEEGHTNTEAFF.

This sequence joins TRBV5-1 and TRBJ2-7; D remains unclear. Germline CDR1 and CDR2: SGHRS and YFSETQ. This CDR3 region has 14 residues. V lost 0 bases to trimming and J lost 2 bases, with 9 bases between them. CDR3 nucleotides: TGCGCCAGCAGCTTGGCCGGCAGTCCCTACGAGCAGTACTTC. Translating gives CASSLAGSPYEQYF.

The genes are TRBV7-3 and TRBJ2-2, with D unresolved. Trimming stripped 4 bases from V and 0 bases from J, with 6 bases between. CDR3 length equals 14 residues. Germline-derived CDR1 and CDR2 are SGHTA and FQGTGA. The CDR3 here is CASSWETNTGELFF. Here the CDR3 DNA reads TGTGCCAGCAGCTGGGAAACGAACACCGGGGAGCTGTTTTTT.

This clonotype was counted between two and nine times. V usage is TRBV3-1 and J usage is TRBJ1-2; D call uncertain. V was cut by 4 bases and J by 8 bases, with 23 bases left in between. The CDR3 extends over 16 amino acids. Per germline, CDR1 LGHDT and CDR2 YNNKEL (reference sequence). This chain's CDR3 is CASSLMGKKDRVGYTF. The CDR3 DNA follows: TGTGCCAGCAGCCTTATGGGCAAGAAAGACCGGGTGGGCTACACCTTC.

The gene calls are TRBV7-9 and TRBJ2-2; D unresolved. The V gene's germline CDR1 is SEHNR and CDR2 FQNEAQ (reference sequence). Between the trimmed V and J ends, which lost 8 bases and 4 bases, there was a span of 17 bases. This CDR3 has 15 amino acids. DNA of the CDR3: TGTGCCAGCCGATTTCCGACGAGCCCCACCGGGGAGCTGTTTTTT. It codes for CASRFPTSPTGELFF.

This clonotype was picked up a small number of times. The CDR3 bases are TGCAGTGCTAGAATAAGGGGATACGAGCAGTACTTC. Translating gives CSARIRGYEQYF. The chain combines TRBV20-1 with TRBJ2-7; D may be TRBD1 (5 bases). The CDR3 has 12 residues. Trimming pared 2 bases from V and 4 bases from J, leaving 9 bases between. Germline CDR1 DFQATT, CDR2 SNEGSKA (reference sequence).

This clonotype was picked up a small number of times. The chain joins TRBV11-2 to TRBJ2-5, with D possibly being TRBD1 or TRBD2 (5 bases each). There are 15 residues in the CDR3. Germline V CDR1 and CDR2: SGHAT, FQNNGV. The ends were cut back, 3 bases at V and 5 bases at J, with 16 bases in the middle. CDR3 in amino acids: CASSFGQAWGETQYF. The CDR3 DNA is TGTGCCAGCAGCTTTGGGCAGGCCTGGGGGGAGACCCAGTACTTC.

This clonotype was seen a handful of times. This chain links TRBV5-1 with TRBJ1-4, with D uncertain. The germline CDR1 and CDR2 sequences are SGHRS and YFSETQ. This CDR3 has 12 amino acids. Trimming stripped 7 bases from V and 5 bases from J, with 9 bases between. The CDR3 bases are TGCGCCAGCTCTAGGGTCAATGAAAAACTGTTTTTT. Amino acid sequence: CASSRVNEKLFF.

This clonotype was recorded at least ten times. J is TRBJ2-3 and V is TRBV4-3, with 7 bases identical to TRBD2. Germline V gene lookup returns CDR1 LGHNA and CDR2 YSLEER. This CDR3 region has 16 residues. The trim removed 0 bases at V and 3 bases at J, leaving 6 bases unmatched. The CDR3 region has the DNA TGCGCCAGCAGCCAAGATACGGCTAGCGGTACAGATACGCAGTATTTT. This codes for CASSQDTASGTDTQYF.

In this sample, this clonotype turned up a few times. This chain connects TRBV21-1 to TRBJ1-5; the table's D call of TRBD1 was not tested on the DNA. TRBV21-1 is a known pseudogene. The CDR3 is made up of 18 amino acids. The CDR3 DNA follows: TGTGCCAGCAGCCAGGGGTTTGGGCCGCGGGAAAGAAATCAGCCCCAGCATTTT. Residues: CASSQGFGPRERNQPQHF.

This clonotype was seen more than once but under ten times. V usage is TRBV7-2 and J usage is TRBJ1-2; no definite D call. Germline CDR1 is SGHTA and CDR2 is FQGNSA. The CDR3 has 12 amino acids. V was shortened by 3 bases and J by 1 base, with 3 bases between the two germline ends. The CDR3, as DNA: TGTGCCAGCAGCTTCATTAACTATGGCTACACCTTC. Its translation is CASSFINYGYTF.

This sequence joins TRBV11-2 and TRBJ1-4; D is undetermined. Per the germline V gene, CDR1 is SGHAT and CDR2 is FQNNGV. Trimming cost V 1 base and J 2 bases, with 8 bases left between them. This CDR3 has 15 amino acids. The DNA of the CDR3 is TGTGCCAGCAGCTTAGTAGGAAGGACTAATGAAAAACTGTTTTTT. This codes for CASSLVGRTNEKLFF.

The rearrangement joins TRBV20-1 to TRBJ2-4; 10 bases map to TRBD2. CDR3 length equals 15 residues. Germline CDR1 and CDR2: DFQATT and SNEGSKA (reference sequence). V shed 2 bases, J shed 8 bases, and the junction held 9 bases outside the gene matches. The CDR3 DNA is TGCAGTGCTAGAAGGACTAGCGGTCCCGGGGACATTCAGTACTTC. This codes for CSARRTSGPGDIQYF.